The T cell receptor beta chain under discussion was sequenced for a study of identical twins. TCRdb redid the calling of the 5' RACE reads with MiXCR, one entry per CDR3 protein. The sample lists roughly 240,000 distinct CDR3 sequences; approximately 7% were seen once. This clonotype was seen only a few times. The V gene lost 0 bases and the J gene lost 6 bases, with 11 bases spanning the gap. The CDR3 covers 15 residues. Germline assignment: CDR1 MGHRA and CDR2 YSYEKL. These records were also assigned to another study, of yellow fever vaccine responses in identical twins.

Specimen: memory (CD45RO+) T cells sorted from blood. V usage is TRBV4-1 and J usage is TRBJ2-2; D possibly matches TRBD1 or TRBD2 (5 bases each). The sequence was collected from a woman in her late teens or twenties in good health. Here the CDR3 reads CASSQEGTNAGELFF. The CDR3 nucleotides are TGCGCCAGCAGCCAAGAAGGGACCAACGCCGGGGAGCTGTTTTTT.